These 6 T cell receptor beta chains originate from one sample sequenced in a study of blood T cell repertoires in COVID-19. TCRdb's copy holds only in-frame clones and misses some; the assay was immunoSEQ multiplex PCR. The sample lists some 250,000 clones, about four fifths occurring once. What was sequenced was peripheral blood. The receptor set was obtained from a woman older than 75 with COVID-19, enrolled during active disease.

This sequence joins TRBV6-5 and TRBJ2-7; possibly TRBD1 for D (6 bases). This CDR3 has 14 amino acids. The ends were cut back, 4 bases at V and 3 bases at J, with 13 bases in the middle. Germline CDR1 reads MNHEY; CDR2 reads SVGAGI. Here the CDR3 DNA reads TGTGCCAGCAGTTCCCGGGACAAGGTCTACGAGCAGTACTTC. Translated: CASSSRDKVYEQYF.

The chain employs TRBV21-1 and TRBJ2-1; no check of the table's D call, TRBD1, against the DNA was made. TRBV21-1 is a known pseudogene. The CDR3 is 18 amino acids. CDR3 in amino acids: CASSKTCSQGSSYNEQFF. The DNA for the CDR3 is TGTGCCAGCAGCAAAACGTGCTCACAGGGGAGCTCCTACAATGAGCAGTTCTTC.

The chain couples TRBV28 to TRBJ2-2; TRBD2 is a possible D gene (5 bases). This CDR3 spans 13 amino acids. Germline values: CDR1 MDHEN, CDR2 SYDVKM. V lost 2 bases, J lost 7 bases, and 8 bases lay in between. The DNA for the CDR3 is TGTGCCAGCAGTTTACCCGGGATCGGGGAGCTGTTTTTT. It translates to CASSLPGIGELFF.

The chain is built from TRBV20-1 and TRBJ1-2; no clear D gene. Germline V gives CDR1 DFQATT, CDR2 SNEGSKA (reference sequence). V gave up 3 bases and J gave up 7 bases, with 12 bases separating them. CDR3 length: 12 residues. CDR3 in DNA: TGCAGTGCTAGTAAGAGGGATACTGGCTACACCTTC. This codes for CSASKRDTGYTF.

The chain is built from TRBV9 and TRBJ1-2; 7 bases line up with TRBD1. The CDR3 is 14 amino acids. J gave up 4 bases and V 3 bases, and 6 bases lay outside the gene matches. Per germline, CDR1 SGDLS and CDR2 YYNGEE. The CDR3 DNA reads TGTGCCAGCAGCGGACAGGGTCATAGCTATGGCTACACCTTC. Protein product: CASSGQGHSYGYTF.

V and J are TRBV9 and TRBJ2-1; perhaps TRBD2 as D (6 bases). Germline loops: CDR1 SGDLS, CDR2 YYNGEE. V dropped 2 bases and J dropped 4 bases, with 16 bases sitting between them. CDR3 length: 16 residues. CDR3 DNA: TGTGCCAGCAGCGTCGATGGGAACGCGGGATACAATGAGCAGTTCTTC. As protein: CASSVDGNAGYNEQFF.